Presented here are 15 T cell receptor beta chains from one specimen sequenced in a study of T cell changes during pregnancy in multiple sclerosis. The protocol was immunoSEQ multiplex PCR, while the TCRdb copy is restricted to in-frame clones and leaves out a portion. The sample records about 89,000 clones, roughly 94% being singletons. This material consisted of peripheral blood, taken after pregnancy. Source of these receptors: a female donor in good health, enrolled as a control in a pregnancy study.

The V and J genes are TRBV10-3 and TRBJ2-7; the match to TRBD2 covers 7 bases. Germline CDR1 reads ENHRY; CDR2 reads SYGVKD. The CDR3 runs to 12 residues. V lost 7 bases, J lost 6 bases, and 6 bases stayed unmatched. CDR3 in amino acids: CAIKGLLSEQYF. The CDR3, as DNA: TGTGCCATCAAGGGACTACTCTCCGAGCAGTACTTC.

This chain uses TRBV7-2 with TRBJ2-2; 7 bases fit TRBD2. After removal of 2 bases from V and 7 bases from J, the junction contained 7 bases not matched to a gene. The V gene's germline CDR1 is SGHTA and CDR2 FQGNSA. The CDR3 runs 15 residues. The CDR3, as DNA: TGTGCCAGCAGCTTATCCCCGGGAGGCTACGGGGAGCTGTTTTTT. It is translated as CASSLSPGGYGELFF.

The V gene is TRBV5-1, the J gene TRBJ2-7, with a possible D match to TRBD2 (5 bases). V lost 4 bases, J lost 2 bases, and 13 bases lay in between. The CDR3 contains 14 residues. Germline CDR1 reads SGHRS; CDR2 reads YFSETQ. The CDR3 spells CASSERTDTYEQYF. Here the CDR3 DNA reads TGCGCCAGCAGCGAGCGGACCGACACCTACGAGCAGTACTTC.

J is TRBJ2-1 and V is TRBV5-4, with 15 bases fitting TRBD2. The CDR3 extends over 16 amino acids. Per the germline V gene, CDR1 is SGHNT and CDR2 is YYREEE (reference sequence). Losses at the gene ends were 4 bases for V and 8 bases for J; bases not matched to a gene: 7. The CDR3, as DNA: TGTGCCAGCAGCGGGCGGACTAGCGGGAGGGGGTATGAGCAGTTCTTC. Protein: CASSGRTSGRGYEQFF.

The chain links TRBV18 to TRBJ1-1, with 8 bases fitting TRBD1. Germline loops: CDR1 KGHSH, CDR2 LQKENI. This CDR3 has 13 amino acids. The J segment lost 4 bases and the V segment lost 4 bases, leaving 2 bases of the junction unmatched. Here the CDR3 reads CASSLDRATEAFF. As DNA, the CDR3 is TGTGCCAGCTCACTGGACAGGGCCACTGAAGCTTTCTTT. Looking up the rest from reference TRBV18 and TRBJ1-1 gives the full variable domain: NAGVMQNPRHLVRRRGQEARLRCSPMKGHSHVYWYRQLPEEGLKFMVYLQKENIIDESGMPKERFSAEFPKEGPSILRIQQVVRGDSAAYFCASSLDRATEAFFGQGTRLTVV.

The genes are TRBV2 and TRBJ2-2; 7 bases are shared with TRBD2. Germline assignment: CDR1 SNHLY and CDR2 FYNNEI. The trim removed 8 bases at V and 7 bases at J, leaving 10 bases unmatched. This CDR3 has 14 amino acids. This CDR3 is CASWGGSRGGELFF. The CDR3 region has the DNA TGTGCCAGCTGGGGCGGGAGCCGGGGCGGGGAGCTGTTTTTT.

This clone was seen only once. The chain is built from TRBV28 and TRBJ1-4; possible D gene TRBD1, 6 bases. The germline V and J ends were trimmed by 4 bases and 5 bases, with 14 bases remaining between them. Per germline, CDR1 MDHEN and CDR2 SYDVKM. This CDR3 has 15 residues. The CDR3 coding sequence is TGTGCCAGCAGTTCAACGGGACATGCGAATGAAAAACTGTTTTTT. Translating it yields CASSSTGHANEKLFF.

The DNA for the CDR3 is TGCGCCAGCAGCCCTTTAGCGAACTACAATGAGCAGTTCTTC. It yields the protein CASSPLANYNEQFF. The rearrangement links TRBV4-1 to TRBJ2-1; TRBD2 is a possible D gene (5 bases). This CDR3 is built from 14 residues. CDR1 is MGHRA, CDR2 YSYEKL, per germline. Deletions cut 4 bases from V and 3 bases from J, with 10 bases between.

V and J are TRBV6-5 and TRBJ1-5; D ambiguous. Deletions cut 8 bases from V and 7 bases from J, with 18 bases between. Germline-derived CDR1 and CDR2 are MNHEY and SVGAGI. The CDR3 sequence is 14 residues long. CDR3 DNA: TGTGCCAGCCCCGGAGGCGAGGTCGGACAGCCCCAGCATTTT. Translating it yields CASPGGEVGQPQHF.

This clone was found once. The rearrangement joins TRBV18 to TRBJ2-3; the D gene is possibly TRBD2 (5 bases). The CDR3 consists of 17 residues. The germline CDR1 and CDR2 sequences are KGHSH and LQKENI. The V and J ends lost 2 bases and 1 base respectively, with 16 bases between them. The chain's CDR3 is CASSPAGYSRGTDTQYF. The CDR3 DNA follows: TGTGCCAGCTCACCAGCGGGTTATAGTAGAGGCACAGATACGCAGTATTTT.

CDR3 sequence: CASSLDGGSAEAFF. The DNA for the CDR3 is TGCGCCAGCAGCTTGGATGGGGGCTCGGCTGAAGCTTTCTTT. This rearrangement joins TRBV5-1 to TRBJ1-1, with D possibly being TRBD1 (6 bases). Germline V gene data show CDR1 as SGHRS and CDR2 as YFSETQ. CDR3 length equals 14 residues. V was clipped by 0 bases and J by 6 bases, with 12 bases between them.

V gene TRBV28 combines with J gene TRBJ1-5, with a weak D call TRBD1 (6 bases). The germline CDR1 and CDR2 sequences are MDHEN and SYDVKM. This CDR3 comprises 10 residues. With 10 bases removed from V and 7 bases from J, the gap between germline ends came to 8 bases. The CDR3 DNA reads as TGTGCCACAGGGGAGCAGCCCCAGCATTTT. It encodes CATGEQPQHF.

V usage is TRBV27 and J usage is TRBJ2-1, with TRBD2 identical over 7 bases. Germline CDR1 reads MNHEY; CDR2 reads SMNVEV (reference sequence). The CDR3 consists of 14 residues. J lost 6 bases, V lost 8 bases, and 10 bases had no gene match. CDR3 loop: CASRGTGEGNEQFF. The CDR3 region has the DNA TGTGCCAGCCGGGGGACGGGGGAGGGCAATGAGCAGTTCTTC.

The genes are TRBV27 and TRBJ2-3; the match to TRBD2 covers 7 bases. CDR1 MNHEY and CDR2 SMNVEV come from the germline V gene (reference sequence). CDR3 size: 15 residues. Losses at the gene ends were 8 bases for V and 5 bases for J; bases not matched to a gene: 13. The CDR3 sequence: CASGPFSGMGDTQYF. CDR3 nucleotide sequence: TGTGCCAGCGGCCCCTTCAGCGGGATGGGAGATACGCAGTATTTT.

V is TRBV5-8 and J is TRBJ2-5; D not certain. CDR1 and CDR2 (germline): SGHTS, YDEGEE. The CDR3 runs 14 residues. V was clipped by 2 bases and J by 4 bases, with 12 bases between them. The CDR3 is CASSFMAAGETQYF. CDR3 nucleotide sequence: TGTGCCAGCAGCTTTATGGCGGCCGGAGAGACCCAGTACTTC. The variable domain in full, with the rest retrieved from reference TRBV5-8 and TRBJ2-5, is EAGVTQSPTHLIKTRGQQATLRCSPISGHTSVYWYQQALGLGLQFLLWYDEGEERNRGNFPPRFSGRQFPNYSSELNVNALELEDSALYLCASSFMAAGETQYFGPGTRLLVL.